The T cell receptor beta chain under discussion was sequenced for a study of T-cell reconstitution after alpha-beta-depleted transplantation in children (dated by TCRdb to between 2015 and 2016). Describing the broader study: Using TCR repertoire profiling, the study followed T-cell immune reconstitution in a quantitative way in children after TCRalphabeta/CD19-depleted allogeneic hematopoietic cell transplantation.

The library relied on PCR. The sequencer listed for this sample is Illumina HiSeq 2500. TCR library preparation used molecular barcoding, with unique molecular identifiers applied to normalize quantification of the TCRbeta repertoire. TCRdb's own reprocessing of the public reads used fastp at Q25 and MiXCR and kept productive beta chains. A single entry per CDR3 protein holds the most common genes and DNA from its merged rows. Counted in this sample were about 600,000 distinct CDR3 sequences; approximately 22% of them appeared once. About 14% of the sample comes from the top ten. The label giving this sample's treatment or condition can be read as: allogeneic hematopoietic cell transplantation with graft depleted of TCRalphabeta T cells and CD19 B cells. The children who served as transplant recipients had been given grafts of TCRalphabeta/CD19-depleted allogeneic hematopoietic cells. This clonotype was seen repeatedly, ten times or more. The antigen this receptor binds is unknown. Within one base of it there is no much larger clone, and no base qualities were kept.

The research as a whole found: Over the following months the frequencies of hyperexpanded clones went down, and after one year T-cell counts and TCRbeta diversity were mostly credited to newly produced T cells. The apparently early recovery of alphabetaT-cell counts about two months after transplant reportedly depended on only several hundred rapidly expanded clones that came from non-depleted graft cells. In some patients, high TCRbeta diversity at day 60 was attributed to recipient T cells and intrathymic progenitors that had survived conditioning.

From the germline V gene, CDR1 is SGHTA and CDR2 is FQGNSA. The CDR3 runs 15 amino acids, cysteine and phenylalanine included. The DNA shown is the 45-base CDR3, in frame from base 1. Trimming accounts for 3 bases at V and 4 bases at J, while the number of junction bases matched to no gene is 7. The sequencing used PBMCs, mostly from graft donor cells, collected 360 days after TCRalphabeta/CD19-depleted stem cell transplant. The origin of this receptor is a boy less than two years old who had a stem cell transplant for acute myeloid leukemia, so the T cells may come from the graft donor. This chain is built from TRBV7-2 and TRBJ2-7; TRBD1 matches 9 bases in the middle. The CDR3 protein is CASSFPGTGKYEQYF. The base sequence is TGTGCCAGCAGCTTTCCGGGGACAGGGAAATACGAGCAGTACTTC.